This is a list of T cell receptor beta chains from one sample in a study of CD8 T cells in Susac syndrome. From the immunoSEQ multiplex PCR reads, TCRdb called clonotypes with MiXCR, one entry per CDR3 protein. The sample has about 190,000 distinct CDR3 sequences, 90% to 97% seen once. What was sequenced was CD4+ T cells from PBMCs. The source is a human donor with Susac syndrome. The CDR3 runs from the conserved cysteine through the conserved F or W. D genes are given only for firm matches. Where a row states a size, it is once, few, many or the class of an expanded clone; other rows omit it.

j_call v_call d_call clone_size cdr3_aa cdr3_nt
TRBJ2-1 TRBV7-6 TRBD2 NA CASSLVGRGGANEQFF TGTGCCAGCAGCTTAGTGGGTCGCGGGGGGGCCAATGAGCAGTTCTTC
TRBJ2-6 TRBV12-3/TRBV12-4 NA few CASSSTGANVLTF TGTGCCAGCAGTTCGACTGGGGCCAACGTCCTGACTTTC
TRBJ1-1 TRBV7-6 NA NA CASSLVNTEAFF TGTGCCAGCAGCTTAGTTAACACTGAAGCTTTCTTT
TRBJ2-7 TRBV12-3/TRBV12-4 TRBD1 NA CASQVGDSSYEQYF TGTGCCAGCCAGGTCGGGGACAGCTCCTACGAGCAGTACTTC
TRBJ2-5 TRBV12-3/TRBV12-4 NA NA CASSVHGPDGTQYF TGTGCCAGCAGTGTACATGGACCTGATGGGACCCAGTACTTC
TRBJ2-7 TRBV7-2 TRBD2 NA CASSLILAGGLGEQYF TGTGCCAGCAGCTTGATACTAGCGGGGGGGCTAGGCGAGCAGTACTTC
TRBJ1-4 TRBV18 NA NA CASSPSIHSGGNEKLFF TGTGCCAGCTCACCATCGATCCACAGTGGGGGTAATGAAAAACTGTTTTTT
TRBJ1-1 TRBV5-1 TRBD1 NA CASSLAQGAGTEAFF TGCGCCAGCAGCTTGGCCCAGGGGGCTGGCACTGAAGCTTTCTTT
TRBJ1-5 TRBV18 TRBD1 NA CASSPGQGDVQPQHF TGTGCCAGCTCACCCGGACAGGGGGACGTGCAGCCCCAGCATTTT
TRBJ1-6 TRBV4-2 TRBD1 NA CASSPGTGVFGSPLHF TGTGCCAGCAGCCCCGGGACAGGGGTGTTTGGTTCACCCCTCCACTTT